What follows are 27 T cell receptor beta chains derived from one specimen sequenced in a study of T cell responses to AZD1222 COVID-19 vaccine. Measured with immunoSEQ multiplex PCR; TCRdb has only the in-frame clones, and not every one. The table includes 70,000 to 95,000 clones, 85% to 95% detected once. This material consisted of peripheral blood, taken 28 days after the second AZD1222 dose. The receptor source for this set is an adult who received the AZD1222 COVID-19 vaccine.

The gene calls are TRBV6-5 and TRBJ2-2; D uncertain. The CDR3 contains 14 residues. Germline values: CDR1 MNHEY, CDR2 SVGAGI. The V gene lost 5 bases and the J gene lost 0 bases, with 7 bases spanning the gap. This chain's CDR3 is CASSLTSNTGELFF. The CDR3 DNA sequence: TGTGCCAGCAGTCTGACTTCGAACACCGGGGAGCTGTTTTTT.

The rearrangement uses TRBV5-4 and TRBJ2-7; TRBD2 agrees at 7 bases. This CDR3 comprises 13 residues. Germline CDR1 and CDR2: SGHNT and YYREEE (reference sequence). V lost 4 bases to trimming and J lost 0 bases; unmatched junction nucleotides: 1. The CDR3 here is CASSPGGSYEQYF. In DNA, the CDR3 is TGTGCCAGCAGCCCGGGGGGCTCCTACGAGCAGTACTTC.

This sequence joins TRBV28 and TRBJ1-4, with 10 bases fitting TRBD1. The CDR3 has 16 residues. From germline, CDR1 is MDHEN and CDR2 SYDVKM. V lost 6 bases to trimming and J lost 1 base; unmatched junction nucleotides: 5. CDR3 DNA sequence: TGTGCCAGCAGACCCGACAGGGGGCGAACTAATGAAAAACTGTTTTTT. As protein: CASRPDRGRTNEKLFF. The full variable domain, rest sourced from reference TRBV28 and TRBJ1-4, is DVKVTQSSRYLVKRTGEKVFLECVQDMDHENMFWYRQDPGLGLRLIYFSYDVKMKEKGDIPEGYSVSREKKERFSLILESASTNQTSMYLCASRPDRGRTNEKLFFGSGTQLSVL.

The chain has TRBV18 and TRBJ1-1; D might be TRBD1 (6 bases). The V end was cut by 3 bases, the J end by 0 bases, with 14 bases between. This CDR3 is built from 16 residues. Germline CDR1 reads KGHSH; CDR2 reads LQKENI. Here the CDR3 reads CASSPMNREMNTEAFF. For the CDR3, the DNA is TGTGCCAGCTCACCCATGAACAGGGAAATGAACACTGAAGCTTTCTTT.

V gene TRBV9 combines with J gene TRBJ1-3; D possibly corresponds to TRBD1 (5 bases). CDR1 is SGDLS and CDR2 is YYNGEE in the germline V gene. The V end lost 3 bases, the J end lost 0 bases, and 10 bases lay between the germline ends. This CDR3 has 15 residues. The CDR3 DNA is TGTGCCAGCAGCGGAGGACACAACTCTGGAAACACCATATATTTT. Amino acids: CASSGGHNSGNTIYF.

The chain links TRBV7-8 to TRBJ1-1; no firm D call. Germline CDR1 and CDR2: SGHVS and FQNEAQ. V was cut by 4 bases and J by 1 base, with 13 bases left in between. The CDR3 totals 15 residues. Here the CDR3 reads CASSSWTEENTEAFF. The CDR3 DNA reads TGTGCCAGCAGCTCCTGGACGGAGGAGAACACTGAAGCTTTCTTT. The full variable domain, in which reference TRBV7-8 and TRBJ1-1 provide the parts outside the CDR3, is GAGVSQSPRYKVAKRGQDVALRCDPISGHVSLFWYQQALGQGPEFLTYFQNEAQLDKSGLPSDRFFAERPEGSVSTLKIQRTQQEDSAVYLCASSSWTEENTEAFFGQGTRLTVV.

The chain has TRBV2 and TRBJ1-2, with 7 positions matching TRBD1. This CDR3 comprises 13 residues. The germline CDR1 and CDR2 sequences are SNHLY and FYNNEI. The V gene end was trimmed by 6 bases and the J gene end by 5 bases; junction bases not matched to a gene: 6. The CDR3 DNA reads as TGTGCCAGCAGCCCCGGGACAGAGTATGGCTACACCTTC. It yields the protein CASSPGTEYGYTF.

The chain is built from TRBV14 and TRBJ1-1; D possibly corresponds to TRBD1 (5 bases). The CDR3 is 13 residues long. Trimming stripped 1 base from V and 4 bases from J, with 7 bases between. Germline V gene data show CDR1 as SGHDN and CDR2 as FVKESK. The CDR3 spells CASSQVGGTEAFF. The DNA for the CDR3 is TGTGCCAGCAGCCAAGTGGGGGGCACTGAAGCTTTCTTT.

V gene TRBV3-1 (or the pseudogene TRBV3-2) combines with J gene TRBJ1-6; 9 bases align to TRBD1. Germline V lookup: CDR1 LGHDT, CDR2 YNNKEL (reference sequence). V lost 4 bases, J lost 11 bases, and 12 bases stayed unmatched. The CDR3 runs to 16 residues. The CDR3 here is CASSRAPGQGITPLHF. The CDR3 nucleotides are TGTGCCAGCAGCCGAGCCCCGGGACAGGGCATTACACCCCTCCACTTT.

The chain links TRBV6-2 or TRBV6-3 to TRBJ2-7; D gene unclear. The CDR3 extends over 15 amino acids. Trimming cost V 6 bases and J 0 bases, with 15 bases left between them. Germline V gene data show CDR1 as MNHEY and CDR2 as SVGEGT. The chain's CDR3 is CASSRRGSGSYEQYF. The CDR3 DNA is TGTGCCAGCAGCCGCCGTGGGTCGGGCTCCTACGAGCAGTACTTC.

The V and J genes are TRBV9 and TRBJ2-2; 8 bases agree with TRBD2. The CDR3 covers 15 residues. V gave up 7 bases and J gave up 4 bases; unmatched junction bases: 9. In germline, CDR1 is SGDLS, CDR2 YYNGEE. CDR3 bases: TGTGCCAGCGATCTCGGGGGGGCGGTCACCGGGGAGCTGTTTTTT. Its translation is CASDLGGAVTGELFF.

The chain joins TRBV10-1 to TRBJ2-1; 12 bases line up with TRBD2. The trim removed 9 bases at V and 7 bases at J, leaving 7 bases unmatched. This CDR3 has 14 residues. Looked up from germline, CDR1 is WNHNN and CDR2 is SYGVQD (reference sequence). The CDR3 DNA is TGCGCCAGTGCTAGCGGGAGGGCCTGGAATGAGCAGTTCTTC. Encoded protein: CASASGRAWNEQFF.

The chain has TRBV6-5 and TRBJ1-1, with TRBD1 as a possible D gene (5 bases). The CDR3 runs 13 residues. The germline V gene encodes CDR1 MNHEY and CDR2 SVGAGI. V was cut by 2 bases and J by 7 bases, with 11 bases left in between. CDR3 sequence: CASSYPGRDEAFF. The CDR3 coding sequence is TGTGCCAGCAGTTACCCAGGGCGGGATGAAGCTTTCTTT.

The rearrangement uses TRBV5-1 and TRBJ1-1; 8 bases match TRBD1. This CDR3 region has 17 residues. The V and J ends lost 3 bases and 0 bases, in that order; junction bases with no gene match: 10. Looked up from germline, CDR1 is SGHRS and CDR2 is YFSETQ. The CDR3 DNA reads as TGCGCCAGCAGCTCGGACAGGGCGAACCCGATGAACACTGAAGCTTTCTTT. Amino acid sequence: CASSSDRANPMNTEAFF.

The chain has TRBV5-1 and TRBJ1-6, with 7 bases identical to TRBD1. Germline CDR1 reads SGHRS; CDR2 reads YFSETQ. There are 16 residues in the CDR3. With V trimmed by 3 bases and J by 2 bases, 5 bases remained unmatched. The CDR3 nucleotides are TGCGCCAGCAGCTCCGAAGACAGGGCCTATAATTCACCCCTCCACTTT. Translation: CASSSEDRAYNSPLHF.

This chain connects TRBV5-1 to TRBJ1-1; D gene ambiguous. V lost 3 bases and J 0 bases, leaving 6 bases between the germline ends. This CDR3 spans 13 amino acids. CDR1 is SGHRS, CDR2 YFSETQ, per germline. The chain's CDR3 is CASSSIMNTEAFF. The CDR3 nucleotides are TGCGCCAGCAGCTCTATAATGAACACTGAAGCTTTCTTT.

The CDR3 DNA follows: TGTGCCAGCAGCTTAACAGGGGGCGACTATGGCTACACCTTC. This encodes CASSLTGGDYGYTF. V gene TRBV7-3 combines with J gene TRBJ1-2, with TRBD1 identical over 7 bases. The germline V gene has CDR1 SGHTA and CDR2 FQGTGA. V dropped 0 bases and J dropped 3; count of bases not matched to a gene: 1. This CDR3 spans 14 amino acids.

This clone appeared a single time. This chain connects TRBV5-1 to TRBJ1-2, with 7 bases identical to TRBD1. With 0 bases clipped from V and 6 bases from J, the junction kept 2 bases outside the gene matches. There are 13 residues in the CDR3. Germline values: CDR1 SGHRS, CDR2 YFSETQ. CDR3 in DNA: TGCGCCAGCAGCTTGGGGACAGGAGATGGCTACACCTTC. This codes for CASSLGTGDGYTF.

The rearrangement uses TRBV4-2 and TRBJ2-1, with 8 bases aligning to TRBD1. The CDR3 has 14 amino acids. V gave up 7 bases and J gave up 8 bases; unmatched junction bases: 10. The germline V gene has CDR1 LGHNA and CDR2 YNFKEQ. This chain's CDR3 is CASTPGQGTDEQFF. CDR3 DNA: TGTGCCAGCACCCCCGGACAGGGTACGGATGAGCAGTTCTTC.

The chain couples TRBV30 to TRBJ2-1; the D is unclear. V lost 0 bases, J lost 4 bases, and 7 bases lay in between. CDR1 is GTSNPN, CDR2 SVGIG, per germline (reference sequence). This CDR3 has 13 amino acids. Here the CDR3 reads CAWSVRDYNEQFF. In DNA form, the CDR3 reads TGTGCCTGGAGTGTAAGAGATTACAATGAGCAGTTCTTC.

The rearrangement links TRBV7-9 to TRBJ1-5; the match to TRBD1 covers 7 bases. Germline V gene data show CDR1 as SEHNR and CDR2 as FQNEAQ (reference sequence). With V trimmed by 5 bases and J by 6 bases, 7 bases remained unmatched. The CDR3 covers 14 residues. The CDR3 is CASSQDRVVQPQHF. Written as DNA, the CDR3 is TGTGCCAGCAGCCAAGACAGGGTGGTTCAGCCCCAGCATTTT. The full variable domain, completed using reference TRBV7-9 and TRBJ1-5, is DTGVSQNPRHKITKRGQNVTFRCDPISEHNRLYWYRQTLGQGPEFLTYFQNEAQLEKSRLLSDRFSAERPKGSFSTLEIQRTEQGDSAMYLCASSQDRVVQPQHFGDGTRLSIL.

The chain has TRBV30 and TRBJ1-5, with D uncertain. The CDR3 length is 13 residues. The germline V gene encodes CDR1 GTSNPN and CDR2 SVGIG (reference sequence). Between the trimmed V and J ends, which lost 2 bases and 2 bases, there was a span of 7 bases. CDR3 residues: CAWSTRGNQPQHF. CDR3 coding DNA: TGTGCCTGGAGTACAAGGGGCAATCAGCCCCAGCATTTT. The complete variable domain, with remaining parts taken from reference TRBV30 and TRBJ1-5, reads SQTIHQWPATLVQPVGSPLSLECTVEGTSNPNLYWYRQAAGRGLQLLFYSVGIGQISSEVPQNLSASRPQDRQFILSSKKLLLSDSGFYLCAWSTRGNQPQHFGDGTRLSIL.

In its sample, this clone was seen a few times. The genes are TRBV11-2 and TRBJ1-6; TRBD1 aligns across 8 bases. This CDR3 is 17 amino acids long. The V gene end was trimmed by 0 bases and the J gene end by 7 bases; junction bases not matched to a gene: 8. Germline V gives CDR1 SGHAT, CDR2 FQNNGV. The CDR3 nucleotides read TGTGCCAGCAGCTTAGATCGGCCCCACAGGGGGAATTCACCCCTCCACTTT. It encodes CASSLDRPHRGNSPLHF.

The gene calls are TRBV7-2 and TRBJ2-7; 9 bases are shared with TRBD2. The CDR3 sequence is 17 residues long. The ends lost 1 base at V and 7 bases at J; junction bases unmatched: 14. Germline assignment: CDR1 SGHTA and CDR2 FQGNSA. CDR3 in DNA: TGTGCCAGCAGCTTAGGGCCTGGGGCTAGCGGGATCGGGGAGCAGTACTTC. Translating gives CASSLGPGASGIGEQYF.

V usage is TRBV5-4 and J usage is TRBJ2-7; D assignment may be TRBD1 or TRBD2 (6 bases each). Trimming stripped 4 bases from V and 2 bases from J, with 16 bases between. The CDR3 is made up of 15 amino acids. From germline, CDR1 is SGHNT and CDR2 YYREEE (reference sequence). In nucleotides, the CDR3 is TGTGCCAGCAGCCCTGGAGGGGGGCAGCCCTACGAGCAGTACTTC. Its protein is CASSPGGGQPYEQYF. The full variable domain, with the rest looked up from reference TRBV5-4 and TRBJ2-7, is ETGVTQSPTHLIKTRGQQVTLRCSSQSGHNTVSWYQQALGQGPQFIFQYYREEENGRGNFPPRFSGLQFPNYSSELNVNALELDDSALYLCASSPGGGQPYEQYFGPGTRLTVT.

This clone was recorded only once. The V and J genes are TRBV19 and TRBJ1-5, with a weak D call TRBD1 (6 bases). There are 16 residues in the CDR3. From germline, CDR1 is LNHDA and CDR2 SQIVND (reference sequence). V lost 8 bases and J lost 1, with 18 bases in between. In DNA form, the CDR3 reads TGTGCCAGTGGAGTATTATCAGGGGCGAGCAATCAGCCCCAGCATTTT. Residues: CASGVLSGASNQPQHF.

The chain couples TRBV28 to TRBJ1-1, with 8 bases identical to TRBD1. Germline-derived CDR1 and CDR2 are MDHEN and SYDVKM. Trimming cost V 6 bases and J 10 bases; bases outside gene matches: 10. The CDR3 runs to 13 residues. CDR3 nucleotide sequence: TGTGCCAGCAGCAAATTGGACAGGGTTGTAGCTTTCTTT. Translation gives CASSKLDRVVAFF. Full variable domain (rest looked up from reference TRBV28 and TRBJ1-1): DVKVTQSSRYLVKRTGEKVFLECVQDMDHENMFWYRQDPGLGLRLIYFSYDVKMKEKGDIPEGYSVSREKKERFSLILESASTNQTSMYLCASSKLDRVVAFFGQGTRLTVV.